What follows are 5 T cell receptor beta chains derived from one specimen sequenced in a study of PD-1 blockade in mismatch repair-deficient tumors. Sequenced by immunoSEQ multiplex PCR; TCRdb stores in-frame clones only, minus some. The sample holds about 51,000 clones, around 80% seen once. This material consisted of peripheral blood, taken 4 weeks after starting pembrolizumab. The receptors stem from an adult with mismatch repair-deficient cancer.

The chain recombines TRBV19 with TRBJ1-5; unclear D gene. Per the germline V gene, CDR1 is LNHDA and CDR2 is SQIVND (reference sequence). This CDR3 is built from 17 residues. V lost 3 bases to trimming and J lost 0 bases, with 15 bases between them. The CDR3 is CASSISSSSYSNQPQHF. The CDR3 coding sequence is TGTGCCAGTAGTATCTCTTCGAGCAGTTATAGCAATCAGCCCCAGCATTTT. The full variable domain, completed using reference TRBV19 and TRBJ1-5, is DGGITQSPKYLFRKEGQNVTLSCEQNLNHDAMYWYRQDPGQGLRLIYYSQIVNDFQKGDIAEGYSVSREKKESFPLTVTSAQKNPTAFYLCASSISSSSYSNQPQHFGDGTRLSIL.

The gene calls are TRBV27 and TRBJ1-2; D is unresolved. This CDR3 comprises 19 residues. V was cut by 0 bases and J by 1 base, with 21 bases left in between. Germline V gene lookup returns CDR1 MNHEY and CDR2 SMNVEV (reference sequence). As DNA, the CDR3 is TGTGCCAGCAGTTTATCGTCTGGGTTGGCTGTCCGATATAACTATGGCTACACCTTC. Amino acids: CASSLSSGLAVRYNYGYTF.

The chain joins TRBV29-1 to TRBJ2-1; TRBD2 agrees at 9 bases. The germline gives CDR1 SQVTM, CDR2 ANQGSEA. This CDR3 has 13 amino acids. V trimming: 7 bases; J trimming: 2 bases; junction bases outside the gene matches: 3. The CDR3 DNA reads as TGCAGCGGAGCGGGAGGTGCCTACAATGAGCAGTTCTTC. Translated, it gives CSGAGGAYNEQFF.

The genes are TRBV10-3 and TRBJ1-1; tentative D call: TRBD1 (6 bases). The V gene's germline CDR1 is ENHRY and CDR2 SYGVKD. This CDR3 is 15 amino acids long. The V end lost 2 bases, the J end lost 3 bases, and 13 bases lay between the germline ends. CDR3 protein: CAISELQGEDTEAFF. CDR3 DNA: TGTGCCATCAGTGAGCTACAGGGAGAGGACACTGAAGCTTTCTTT.

The chain links TRBV6-5 to TRBJ2-7, with TRBD1 identical over 9 bases. The trim removed 6 bases at V and 2 bases at J, leaving 8 bases unmatched. Germline values: CDR1 MNHEY, CDR2 SVGAGI. This CDR3 is built from 15 residues. In DNA form, the CDR3 reads TGTGCCAGCAGCCGTATACGGACAGGGGCCTACGAGCAGTACTTC. Translating it yields CASSRIRTGAYEQYF.